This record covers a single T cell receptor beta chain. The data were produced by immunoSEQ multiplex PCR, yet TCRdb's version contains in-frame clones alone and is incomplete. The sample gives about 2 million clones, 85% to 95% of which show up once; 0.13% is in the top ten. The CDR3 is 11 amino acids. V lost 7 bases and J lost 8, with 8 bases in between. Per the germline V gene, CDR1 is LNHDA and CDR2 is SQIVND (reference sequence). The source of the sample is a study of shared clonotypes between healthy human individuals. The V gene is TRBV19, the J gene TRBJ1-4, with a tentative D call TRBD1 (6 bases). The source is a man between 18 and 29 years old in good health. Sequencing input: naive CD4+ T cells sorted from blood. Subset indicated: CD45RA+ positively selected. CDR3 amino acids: CASTDREKLFF. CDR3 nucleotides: TGTGCCAGTACCGACAGGGAAAAACTGTTTTTT.